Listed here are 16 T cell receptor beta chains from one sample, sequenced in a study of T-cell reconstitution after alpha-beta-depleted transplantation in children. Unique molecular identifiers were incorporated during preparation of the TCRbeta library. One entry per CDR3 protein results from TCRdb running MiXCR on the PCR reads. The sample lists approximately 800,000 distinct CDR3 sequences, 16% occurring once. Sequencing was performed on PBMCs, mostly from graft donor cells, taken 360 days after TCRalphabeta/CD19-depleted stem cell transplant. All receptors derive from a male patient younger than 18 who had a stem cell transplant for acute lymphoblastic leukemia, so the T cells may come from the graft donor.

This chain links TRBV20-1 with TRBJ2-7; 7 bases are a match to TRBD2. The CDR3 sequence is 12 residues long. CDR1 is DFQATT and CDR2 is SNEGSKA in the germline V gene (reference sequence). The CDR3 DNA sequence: TGCAGCCTTCGTGGGGGGGCCTACGAGCAGTACTTC. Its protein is CSLRGGAYEQYF.

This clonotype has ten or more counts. DNA of the CDR3: TGCGCCAGCAGCTTCGGGACGGCATTCCAAGAGACCCAGTACTTC. Amino acids: CASSFGTAFQETQYF. V and J are TRBV5-1 and TRBJ2-5, with D tentatively TRBD1 or TRBD2 (5 bases each). The CDR3 runs 15 residues. The V gene's germline CDR1 is SGHRS and CDR2 YFSETQ. Trimming removed 2 bases at V and 1 base at J, with 12 bases between.

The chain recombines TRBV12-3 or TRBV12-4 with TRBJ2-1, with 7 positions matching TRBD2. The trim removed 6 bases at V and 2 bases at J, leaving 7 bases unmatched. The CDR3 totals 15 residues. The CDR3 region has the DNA TGTGCCAGCAGCCCTTCAGCGGGACCCTACAATGAGCAGTTCTTC. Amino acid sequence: CASSPSAGPYNEQFF.

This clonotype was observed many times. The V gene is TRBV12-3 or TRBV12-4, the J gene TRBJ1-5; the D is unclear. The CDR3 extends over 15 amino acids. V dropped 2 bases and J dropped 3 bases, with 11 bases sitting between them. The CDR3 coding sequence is TGTGCCAGCAGTTTAAGCGCAGGCGACAATCAGCCCCAGCATTTT. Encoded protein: CASSLSAGDNQPQHF.

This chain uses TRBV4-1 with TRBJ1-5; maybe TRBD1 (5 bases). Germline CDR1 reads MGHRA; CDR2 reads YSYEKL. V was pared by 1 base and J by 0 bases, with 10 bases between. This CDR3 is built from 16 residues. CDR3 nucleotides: TGCGCCAGCAGCCAAGGTCGGGGCTATAGCAATCAGCCCCAGCATTTT. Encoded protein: CASSQGRGYSNQPQHF.

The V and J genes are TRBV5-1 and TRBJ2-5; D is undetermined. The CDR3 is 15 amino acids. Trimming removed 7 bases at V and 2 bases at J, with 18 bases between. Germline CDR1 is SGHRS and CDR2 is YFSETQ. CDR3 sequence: CASAFGSLFQETQYF. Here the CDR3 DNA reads TGCGCCAGCGCCTTCGGGTCTCTTTTTCAAGAGACCCAGTACTTC.

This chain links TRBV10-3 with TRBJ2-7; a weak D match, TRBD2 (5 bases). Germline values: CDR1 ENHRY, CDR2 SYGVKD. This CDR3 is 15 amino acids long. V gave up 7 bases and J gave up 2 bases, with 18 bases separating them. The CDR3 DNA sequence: TGTGCCATCATGCCGGTGGCGGGCCTCACCTACGAGCAGTACTTC. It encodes CAIMPVAGLTYEQYF.

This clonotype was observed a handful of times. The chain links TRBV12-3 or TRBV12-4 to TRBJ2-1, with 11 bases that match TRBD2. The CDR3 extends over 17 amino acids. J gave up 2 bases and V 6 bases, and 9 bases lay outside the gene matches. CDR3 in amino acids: CASRPTPGLAAYNEQFF. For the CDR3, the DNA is TGTGCCAGCAGGCCAACACCGGGACTAGCGGCCTACAATGAGCAGTTCTTC.

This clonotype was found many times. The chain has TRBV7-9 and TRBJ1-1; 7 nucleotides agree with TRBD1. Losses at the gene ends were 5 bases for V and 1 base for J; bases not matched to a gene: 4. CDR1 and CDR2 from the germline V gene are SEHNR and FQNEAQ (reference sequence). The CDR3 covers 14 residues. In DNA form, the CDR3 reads TGTGCCAGCAGCCTGGGACAGAGGAACACTGAAGCTTTCTTT. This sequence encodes CASSLGQRNTEAFF.

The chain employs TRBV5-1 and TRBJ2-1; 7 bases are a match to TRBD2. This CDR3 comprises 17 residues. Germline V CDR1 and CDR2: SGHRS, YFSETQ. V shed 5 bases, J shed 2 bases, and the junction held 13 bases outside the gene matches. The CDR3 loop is CASSNNRGSGPYNEQFF. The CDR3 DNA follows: TGCGCCAGCAGTAATAATCGCGGGAGCGGGCCCTACAATGAGCAGTTCTTC.

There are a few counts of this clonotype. The CDR3 reads CASSPPGPGANYGYTF. In nucleotides, the CDR3 is TGTGCCAGCAGCCCACCGGGCCCGGGGGCTAACTATGGCTACACCTTC. This rearrangement joins TRBV7-8 to TRBJ1-2; TRBD1 might be the D (5 bases). V dropped 5 bases and J dropped 0 bases, with 16 bases sitting between them. The CDR3 totals 16 residues. Germline V gene sequence: CDR1 SGHVS, CDR2 FQNEAQ.

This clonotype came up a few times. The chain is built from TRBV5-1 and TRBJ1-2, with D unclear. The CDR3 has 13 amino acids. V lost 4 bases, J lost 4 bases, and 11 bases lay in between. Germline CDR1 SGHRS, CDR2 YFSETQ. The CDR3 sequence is CASSLGMLYGYTF. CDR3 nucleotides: TGCGCCAGCAGCCTCGGGATGCTCTATGGCTACACCTTC.

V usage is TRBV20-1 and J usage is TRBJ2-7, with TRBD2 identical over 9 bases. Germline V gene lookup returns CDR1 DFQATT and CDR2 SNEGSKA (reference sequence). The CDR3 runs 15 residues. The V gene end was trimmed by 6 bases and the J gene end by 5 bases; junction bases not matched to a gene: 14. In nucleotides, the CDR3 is TGCAGTGCCAGAAGCGGGGGGCGCGTCTCGGACGAGCAGTACTTC. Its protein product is CSARSGGRVSDEQYF.

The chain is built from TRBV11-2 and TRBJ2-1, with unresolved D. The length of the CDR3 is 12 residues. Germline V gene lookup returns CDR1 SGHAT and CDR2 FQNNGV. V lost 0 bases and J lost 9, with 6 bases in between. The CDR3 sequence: CASSLEAREQFF. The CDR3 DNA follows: TGTGCCAGCAGCTTAGAAGCGCGTGAGCAGTTCTTC. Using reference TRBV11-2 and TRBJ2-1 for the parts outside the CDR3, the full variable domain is EAGVAQSPRYKIIEKRQSVAFWCNPISGHATLYWYQQILGQGPKLLIQFQNNGVVDDSQLPKDRFSAERLKGVDSTLKIQPAKLEDSAVYLCASSLEAREQFFGPGTRLTVL.

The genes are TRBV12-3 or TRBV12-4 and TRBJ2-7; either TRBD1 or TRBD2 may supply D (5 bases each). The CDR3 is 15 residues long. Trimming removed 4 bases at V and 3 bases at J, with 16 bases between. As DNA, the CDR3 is TGTGCCAGCAGTTATGATTGGGACGGATACTACGAGCAGTACTTC. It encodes CASSYDWDGYYEQYF.

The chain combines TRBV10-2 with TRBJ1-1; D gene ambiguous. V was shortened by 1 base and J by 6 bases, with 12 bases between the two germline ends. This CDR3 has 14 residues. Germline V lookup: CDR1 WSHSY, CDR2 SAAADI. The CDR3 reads CASSEYDFFPEAFF. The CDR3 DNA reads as TGCGCCAGCAGTGAGTATGATTTCTTCCCTGAAGCTTTCTTT.